The subject of this entry is one TCR beta chain. These data originate in a study of blood T cell repertoires in COVID-19. In the original processing: The assay estimated nucleated cells by amplifying reference gene primers. Generated by immunoSEQ multiplex PCR, the TCRdb table keeps only in-frame clones and is missing some. The V and J calls and clone size were taken over from that table, and D and trimming were inferred from the DNA. The data show about 100,000 clones, approximately 83% seen once. Trimming took off 3 bases at V and 4 bases at J, with 11 bases between the two ends. This CDR3 is built from 15 residues. Germline CDR1 and CDR2: SGHDT and YYEEEE. Participants' reported clinical history set cohort assignment. Cohort 3 recovered donors had two negative PCRs, clearance, or symptom resolution.

This TCR derives from a woman between 45 and 65 years old who had recovered from COVID-19. V gene TRBV5-6 combines with J gene TRBJ1-6; no clear D. Source material: PBMCs or T cells enriched from blood (not recorded which). In nucleotides, the CDR3 is TGTGCCAGCAGCTACTCTGGGAGGTATAATTCACCCCTCCACTTT. Translating gives CASSYSGRYNSPLHF.